What follows are 11 T cell receptor beta chains derived from one specimen sequenced in a study of cytomegalovirus exposure and HLA in healthy donors. Use of 60 Vbeta and 13 Jbeta primers characterized the PCR. Produced via immunoSEQ multiplex PCR; TCRdb's table is partial and in-frame only. The repertoire includes approximately 190,000 clones, roughly 81% of them detected once, and roughly 2.1% sits in the top ten. The specimen sequenced was PBMCs. The receptors derive from a woman under 40 in good health and CMV-seropositive.

This chain connects TRBV6-5 to TRBJ2-1, with D tentatively TRBD1 (6 bases). This CDR3 has 15 residues. CDR1 is MNHEY, CDR2 SVGAGI, per germline. V was trimmed by 2 bases and J by 6 bases, leaving 14 bases between them. The CDR3 is CASSYTGTRGNEQFF. CDR3 DNA sequence: TGTGCCAGCAGTTACACGGGGACACGGGGCAATGAGCAGTTCTTC.

The chain employs TRBV18 and TRBJ2-7; D not resolved. There are 15 residues in the CDR3. V shed 3 bases and J shed 1 base, with 13 bases lying between them. Germline-derived CDR1 and CDR2 are KGHSH and LQKENI. The CDR3 bases are TGTGCCAGCTCACCGGCACATATATCATCCTACGAGCAGTACTTC. It translates to CASSPAHISSYEQYF.

V and J are TRBV15 and TRBJ1-1, with 8 positions matching TRBD1. Germline V CDR1 and CDR2: LNHNV, YYDKDF (reference sequence). The V segment lost 5 bases and the J segment 1 base; nucleotides outside the gene matches: 9. CDR3 length: 16 residues. CDR3 DNA sequence: TGTGCCACCAGCCGTGGGGACAGGACGACGAACACTGAAGCTTTCTTT. Amino acid sequence: CATSRGDRTTNTEAFF.

The chain links TRBV6-5 to TRBJ2-7, with a possible D match to TRBD2 (6 bases). This CDR3 is 13 amino acids long. V lost 3 bases to trimming and J lost 7 bases, with 13 bases between them. CDR1 MNHEY and CDR2 SVGAGI come from the germline V gene. This CDR3 is CASSYLARREQYF. The CDR3 bases are TGTGCCAGCAGTTATCTAGCGAGGAGGGAGCAGTACTTC.

As DNA, the CDR3 is TGTGCCAGCTCACCCTGGGCAAAATCCACTGAAGCTTTCTTT. Amino acids: CASSPWAKSTEAFF. The V and J genes are TRBV18 and TRBJ1-1; unclear D gene. Germline loops: CDR1 KGHSH, CDR2 LQKENI. Trimming stripped 3 bases from V and 4 bases from J, with 12 bases between. This CDR3 contains 14 residues.

The chain carries TRBV5-6 and TRBJ2-5, with TRBD2 matching over 7 bases. The CDR3 totals 15 residues. Trimming took 0 bases from V and 2 from J; bases not matched to a gene: 4. Germline CDR1 and CDR2: SGHDT and YYEEEE. In DNA form, the CDR3 reads TGTGCCAGCAGCTTGGTCAGCGGGACGCAAGAGACCCAGTACTTC. Amino acid sequence: CASSLVSGTQETQYF.

The chain couples TRBV14 to TRBJ1-1; no firm D call. The V and J ends lost 4 bases and 1 base respectively, with 4 bases between them. CDR3 length: 12 amino acids. Looked up from germline, CDR1 is SGHDN and CDR2 is FVKESK. CDR3 residues: CASSRGNTEAFF. The CDR3, as DNA: TGTGCCAGCAGCCGAGGGAACACTGAAGCTTTCTTT. The complete variable domain, with remaining parts taken from reference TRBV14 and TRBJ1-1, reads EAGVTQFPSHSVIEKGQTVTLRCDPISGHDNLYWYRRVMGKEIKFLLHFVKESKQDESGMPNNRFLAERTGGTYSTLKVQPAELEDSGVYFCASSRGNTEAFFGQGTRLTVV.

The rearrangement uses TRBV7-2 and TRBJ2-7; tentatively, D is TRBD2 (5 bases). The germline CDR1 and CDR2 sequences are SGHTA and FQGNSA. The CDR3 runs to 17 residues. V was pared by 4 bases and J by 3 bases, with 22 bases between. The CDR3 sequence is CASSSQVFGIPNYEQYF. The DNA of the CDR3 is TGTGCCAGCAGCTCCCAAGTGTTCGGGATACCGAACTACGAGCAGTACTTC.

Only one count was recorded for this clone. V usage is TRBV15 and J usage is TRBJ1-1; D gene ambiguous. Per germline, CDR1 LNHNV and CDR2 YYDKDF (reference sequence). The CDR3 extends over 14 amino acids. Trimming pared 0 bases from V and 1 base from J, leaving 6 bases between. Here the CDR3 reads CATSRDHGNTEAFF. The DNA of the CDR3 is TGTGCCACCAGCAGAGATCACGGGAACACTGAAGCTTTCTTT.

The chain recombines TRBV7-9 with TRBJ1-5, with D perhaps TRBD1 (5 bases). The CDR3 spans 14 residues. Germline-derived CDR1 and CDR2 are SEHNR and FQNEAQ (reference sequence). Trimming shortened V by 5 bases and J by 4 bases, and 12 bases separated the two germline ends. For the CDR3, the DNA is TGTGCCAGCAGCCCGAGCGGGGGGAATCAGCCCCAGCATTTT. This encodes CASSPSGGNQPQHF.

The chain has TRBV4-1 and TRBJ2-7, with D possibly being TRBD2 (7 bases). Germline V gene lookup returns CDR1 MGHRA and CDR2 YSYEKL. CDR3 length equals 17 residues. The germline V and J ends were trimmed by 0 bases and 3 bases, with 18 bases remaining between them. This chain's CDR3 is CASSQDLMRGGRYEQYF. CDR3 coding DNA: TGCGCCAGCAGCCAAGATCTTATGAGGGGGGGCCGCTACGAGCAGTACTTC.